Below are 9 T cell receptor beta chains sequenced from a single sample in a study of CD8 T cells in Susac syndrome. Reverse transcription of about 0.45 to 1 ug RNA was performed with random hexamers. From the immunoSEQ multiplex PCR reads, TCRdb called clonotypes with MiXCR, one entry per CDR3 protein. This table has around 110,000 distinct CDR3 sequences, 90% to 95% appearing once. The sequencing input was CD8+ T cells from PBMCs. These receptors all come from a human donor with Susac syndrome.

V and J are TRBV12-3 or TRBV12-4 and TRBJ2-5, with TRBD1 matching over 9 bases. The CDR3 is 14 residues long. V gave up 5 bases and J gave up 2 bases; unmatched junction bases: 3. The CDR3 nucleotides are TGTGCCAGCAGTCCGGACAGGGGACAAGAGACCCAGTACTTC. This codes for CASSPDRGQETQYF.

CDR3 sequence (DNA): TGTGCCAGCAGCTCAAGCCTCCGCCGAGCAGATACGCAGTATTTT. Encoded protein: CASSSSLRRADTQYF. J is TRBJ2-3 and V is TRBV7-2; D remains unclear. Germline CDR1 SGHTA, CDR2 FQGNSA. The CDR3 is 15 residues long. Trimming shortened V by 4 bases and J by 4 bases, and 15 bases separated the two germline ends.

The genes are TRBV29-1 and TRBJ2-7, with D hard to call. The CDR3 sequence is 12 residues long. V was pared by 3 bases and J by 3 bases, with 9 bases between. Germline V gene lookup returns CDR1 SQVTM and CDR2 ANQGSEA. CDR3 DNA: TGCAGCGTTGATGATGGCAGCTACGAGCAGTACTTC. It translates to CSVDDGSYEQYF.

V and J are TRBV20-1 and TRBJ2-4; D is uncertain. Germline CDR1 and CDR2: DFQATT and SNEGSKA (reference sequence). V lost 2 bases and J 0 bases, leaving 14 bases between the germline ends. CDR3 length equals 16 residues. In DNA form, the CDR3 reads TGCAGTGCTAGACCTTACCAGGACCGAGCCAAAAACATTCAGTACTTC. Residues: CSARPYQDRAKNIQYF.

This chain joins TRBV4-1 and TRBJ1-4; D gene uncertain. Germline CDR1 and CDR2: MGHRA and YSYEKL. V lost 1 base and J lost 7, with 13 bases in between. CDR3 length equals 15 residues. The DNA for the CDR3 is TGCGCCAGCAGCCAAGTCGACCGGCCGGGTGAAAAACTGTTTTTT. Residues: CASSQVDRPGEKLFF.

The chain employs TRBV9 and TRBJ1-2; perhaps TRBD1 as D (6 bases). Germline-derived CDR1 and CDR2 are SGDLS and YYNGEE. This CDR3 is 15 amino acids long. Trimming shortened V by 4 bases and J by 7 bases, and 20 bases separated the two germline ends. The CDR3 nucleotides read TGTGCCAGCAGCCTCCGGACAGTCATGACGGTTGGCTACACCTTC. Translating it yields CASSLRTVMTVGYTF.

The CDR3 here is CASSFSPAGYNEQFF. For the CDR3, the DNA is TGTGCCAGCAGCTTCTCCCCGGCCGGGTACAATGAGCAGTTCTTC. J is TRBJ2-1 and V is TRBV27; D not certain. Trimming removed 6 bases at V and 4 bases at J, with 16 bases between. CDR1 is MNHEY, CDR2 SMNVEV, per germline (reference sequence). The length of the CDR3 is 15 residues.

J is TRBJ2-1 and V is TRBV20-1, with no clear D. V dropped 3 bases and J dropped 3 bases, with 12 bases sitting between them. The CDR3 is 14 residues long. Per the germline V gene, CDR1 is DFQATT and CDR2 is SNEGSKA (reference sequence). CDR3 sequence reads: CSASDDHLYNEQFF. The CDR3 DNA sequence: TGCAGTGCTAGTGATGACCACCTCTACAATGAGCAGTTCTTC.

The table lists this clonotype with a count of one. V is TRBV6-2 or TRBV6-3 and J is TRBJ1-5; TRBD1 matches 7 bases. Germline values: CDR1 MNHEY, CDR2 SVGEGT. The CDR3 covers 14 residues. Trimming at V came to 6 bases and at J to 5 bases, leaving 7 bases not matched to a gene. The CDR3 protein is CASREQGTHQPQHF. DNA for the CDR3: TGTGCCAGCAGGGAACAGGGGACCCATCAGCCCCAGCATTTT.